What follows describes a single TCR beta chain. The source of the sample is a study of blood T cell repertoires in COVID-19. Profiling relied on immunoSEQ multiplex PCR, and the TCRdb table lists in-frame clones only, not all of them. Seen here are fewer than 200,000 clones, about 80% observed once, and the top ten hold about 12%. The sequenced material came from PBMCs or T cells enriched from blood (not recorded which). This clonotype was sampled from a man between 50 and 59 years old who had recovered from COVID-19.

The CDR3 sequence: CASSFRSQGYNSPLHF. CDR3 bases: TGTGCCAGCAGCTTCCGTTCGCAGGGCTATAATTCACCCCTCCACTTT. The V and J genes are TRBV7-2 and TRBJ1-6; a weak D match, TRBD1 (5 bases). From germline, CDR1 is SGHTA and CDR2 FQGNSA. This CDR3 is 16 amino acids long. The V gene lost 3 bases and the J gene lost 3 bases, with 12 bases spanning the gap. The whole variable domain, filled in from reference TRBV7-2 and TRBJ1-6, reads GAGVSQSPSNKVTEKGKDVELRCDPISGHTALYWYRQSLGQGLEFLIYFQGNSAPDKSGLPSDRFSAERTGGSVSTLTIQRTQQEDSAVYLCASSFRSQGYNSPLHFGNGTRLTVT.